This T cell receptor beta chain is drawn from a study of long-term antiretroviral therapy in people with HIV. The authors ran the immunoSEQ assay, v3.0, at survey level. Clones were read by immunoSEQ multiplex PCR, and TCRdb kept only the in-frame ones, dropping some. This sample has under 14,000 clones, with roughly four fifths found just once. This CDR3 comprises 12 residues. Germline V CDR1 and CDR2: SGHVS, FNYEAQ. Trimming took off 5 bases at V and 9 bases at J, with 13 bases between the two ends. The chain couples TRBV7-6 to TRBJ2-5; D call uncertain. The source was unsorted PBMCs, collected 1.8 years after starting antiretroviral therapy. This TCR was sampled from a man in his forties with HIV. The CDR3 DNA reads TGTGCCAGCAGCAAAATACGAGTAGCCCAGTACTTC. Protein: CASSKIRVAQYF.